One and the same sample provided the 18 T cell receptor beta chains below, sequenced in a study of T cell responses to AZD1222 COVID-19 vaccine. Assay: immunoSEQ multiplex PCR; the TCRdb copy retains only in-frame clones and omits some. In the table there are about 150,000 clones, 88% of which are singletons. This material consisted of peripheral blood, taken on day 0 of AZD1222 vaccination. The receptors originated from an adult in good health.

The CDR3 region has the DNA TGTGCCAGCAGCCAAGAAAAACTAGCAGAGACCCAGTACTTC. It translates to CASSQEKLAETQYF. The J gene is TRBJ2-5, the V gene TRBV4-2; D possibly corresponds to TRBD2 (6 bases). With 0 bases removed from V and 4 bases from J, the gap between germline ends came to 9 bases. The V gene's germline CDR1 is LGHNA and CDR2 YNFKEQ. This CDR3 is built from 14 residues.

The CDR3 bases are TGCGCCAGCAGCTTGGATGGACAGGGTCAAGAGACCCAGTACTTC. The encoded protein is CASSLDGQGQETQYF. The chain carries TRBV5-1 and TRBJ2-5, with TRBD1 matching over 8 bases. The CDR3 loop spans 15 amino acids. The V gene end was trimmed by 0 bases and the J gene end by 2 bases; junction bases not matched to a gene: 3. Germline V gene lookup returns CDR1 SGHRS and CDR2 YFSETQ.

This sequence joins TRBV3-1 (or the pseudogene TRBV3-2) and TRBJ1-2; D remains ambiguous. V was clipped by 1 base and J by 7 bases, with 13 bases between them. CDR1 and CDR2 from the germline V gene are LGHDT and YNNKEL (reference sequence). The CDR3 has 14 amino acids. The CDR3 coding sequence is TGTGCCAGCAGCCAAGTTCCCAGCCGACCTGGCTACACCTTC. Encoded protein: CASSQVPSRPGYTF.

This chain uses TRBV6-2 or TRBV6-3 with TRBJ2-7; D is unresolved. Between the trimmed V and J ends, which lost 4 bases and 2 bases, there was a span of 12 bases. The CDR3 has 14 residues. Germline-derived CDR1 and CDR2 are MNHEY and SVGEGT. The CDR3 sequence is CASSLTSGPYEQYF. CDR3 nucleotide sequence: TGTGCCAGCAGTTTAACTTCGGGTCCCTACGAGCAGTACTTC.

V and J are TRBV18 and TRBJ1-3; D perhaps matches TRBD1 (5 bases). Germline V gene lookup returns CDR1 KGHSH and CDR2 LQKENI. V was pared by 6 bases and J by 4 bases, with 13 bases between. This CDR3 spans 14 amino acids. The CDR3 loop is CASSLRGKGNTIYF. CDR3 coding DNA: TGTGCCAGCTCCCTACGGGGGAAAGGAAACACCATATATTTT.

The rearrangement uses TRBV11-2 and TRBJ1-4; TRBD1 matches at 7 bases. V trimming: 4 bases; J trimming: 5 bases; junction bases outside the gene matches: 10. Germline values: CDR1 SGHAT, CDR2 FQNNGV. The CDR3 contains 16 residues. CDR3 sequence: CASSSPRRGRNEKLFF. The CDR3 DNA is TGTGCCAGCAGCTCGCCCCGTAGGGGGCGAAATGAAAAACTGTTTTTT.

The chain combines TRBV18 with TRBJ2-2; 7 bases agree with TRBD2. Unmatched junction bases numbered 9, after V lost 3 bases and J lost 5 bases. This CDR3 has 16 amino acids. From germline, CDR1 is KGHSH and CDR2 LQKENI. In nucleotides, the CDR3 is TGTGCCAGCTCACCTGTCCCCAGCGGGGAGACCGGGGAGCTGTTTTTT. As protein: CASSPVPSGETGELFF.

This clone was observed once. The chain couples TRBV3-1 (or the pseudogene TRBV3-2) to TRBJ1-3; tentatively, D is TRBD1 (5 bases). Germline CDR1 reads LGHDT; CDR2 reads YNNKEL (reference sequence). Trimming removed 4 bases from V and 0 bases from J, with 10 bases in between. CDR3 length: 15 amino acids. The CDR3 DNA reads TGTGCCAGCAGCCCGACAGACTTCTCTGGAAACACCATATATTTT. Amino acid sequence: CASSPTDFSGNTIYF.

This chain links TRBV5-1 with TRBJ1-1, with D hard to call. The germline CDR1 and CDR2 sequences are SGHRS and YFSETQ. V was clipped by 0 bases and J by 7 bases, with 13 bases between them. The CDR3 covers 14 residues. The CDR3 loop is CASSLGAGTSEAFF. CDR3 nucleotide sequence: TGCGCCAGCAGCTTGGGGGCAGGAACGAGTGAAGCTTTCTTT.

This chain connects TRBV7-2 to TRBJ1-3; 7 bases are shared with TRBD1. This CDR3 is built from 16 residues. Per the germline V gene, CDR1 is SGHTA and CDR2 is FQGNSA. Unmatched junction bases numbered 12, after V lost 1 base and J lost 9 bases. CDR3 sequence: CASSLGVGQAPSTIYF. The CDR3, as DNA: TGTGCCAGCAGCTTAGGAGTTGGACAGGCCCCCTCCACCATATATTTT.

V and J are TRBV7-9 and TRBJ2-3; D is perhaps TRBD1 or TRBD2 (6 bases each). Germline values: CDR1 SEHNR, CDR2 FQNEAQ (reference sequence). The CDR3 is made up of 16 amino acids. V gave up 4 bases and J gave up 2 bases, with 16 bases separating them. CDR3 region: CASSSGRGQVTDTQYF. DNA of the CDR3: TGTGCCAGCAGCTCAGGCCGGGGGCAAGTCACAGATACGCAGTATTTT.

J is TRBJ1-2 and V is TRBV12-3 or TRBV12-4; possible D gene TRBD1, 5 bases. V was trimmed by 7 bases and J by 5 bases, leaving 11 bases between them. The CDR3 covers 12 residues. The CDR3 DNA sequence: TGTGCCAGCACCCCCGACAGATATGGCTACACCTTC. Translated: CASTPDRYGYTF.

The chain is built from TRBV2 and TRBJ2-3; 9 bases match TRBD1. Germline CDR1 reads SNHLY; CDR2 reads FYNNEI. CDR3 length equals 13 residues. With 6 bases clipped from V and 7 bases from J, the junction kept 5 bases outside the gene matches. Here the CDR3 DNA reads TGTGCCAGCAGAAGGGACAGGGAGAATACGCAGTATTTT. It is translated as CASRRDRENTQYF.

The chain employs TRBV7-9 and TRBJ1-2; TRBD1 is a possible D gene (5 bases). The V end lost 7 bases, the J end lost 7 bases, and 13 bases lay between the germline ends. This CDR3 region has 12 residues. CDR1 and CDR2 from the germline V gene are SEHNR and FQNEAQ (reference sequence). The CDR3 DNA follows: TGTGCCAGCAAACGACCCGGGGGTGGCTACACCTTC. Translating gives CASKRPGGGYTF. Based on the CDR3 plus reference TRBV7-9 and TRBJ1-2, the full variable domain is DTGVSQNPRHKITKRGQNVTFRCDPISEHNRLYWYRQTLGQGPEFLTYFQNEAQLEKSRLLSDRFSAERPKGSFSTLEIQRTEQGDSAMYLCASKRPGGGYTFGSGTRLTVV.

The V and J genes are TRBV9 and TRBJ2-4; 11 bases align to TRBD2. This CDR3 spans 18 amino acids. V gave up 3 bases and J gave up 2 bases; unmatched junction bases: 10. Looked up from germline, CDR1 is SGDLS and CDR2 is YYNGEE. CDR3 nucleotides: TGTGCCAGCAGCGCTGAGCTAACTAGCGGGGGTTCCAAAAACATTCAGTACTTC. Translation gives CASSAELTSGGSKNIQYF.

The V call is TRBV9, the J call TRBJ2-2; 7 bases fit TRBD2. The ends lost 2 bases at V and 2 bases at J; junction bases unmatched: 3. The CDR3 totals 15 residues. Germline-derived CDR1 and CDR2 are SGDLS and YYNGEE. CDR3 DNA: TGTGCCAGCAGCGTCCGGGGGGACAACACCGGGGAGCTGTTTTTT. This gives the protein CASSVRGDNTGELFF.

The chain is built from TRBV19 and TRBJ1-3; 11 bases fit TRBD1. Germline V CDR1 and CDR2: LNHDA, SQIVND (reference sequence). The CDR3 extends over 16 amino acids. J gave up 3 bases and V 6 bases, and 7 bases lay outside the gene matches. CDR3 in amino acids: CASRSRDRGFGNTIYF. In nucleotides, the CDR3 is TGTGCCAGTAGATCCCGGGACAGGGGGTTTGGAAACACCATATATTTT.

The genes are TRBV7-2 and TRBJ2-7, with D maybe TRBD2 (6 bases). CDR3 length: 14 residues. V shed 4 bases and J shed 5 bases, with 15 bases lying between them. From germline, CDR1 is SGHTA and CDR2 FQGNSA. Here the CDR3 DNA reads TGTGCCAGCAGCTCGGGGGTTCCCCTGGACGAGCAGTACTTC. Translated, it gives CASSSGVPLDEQYF. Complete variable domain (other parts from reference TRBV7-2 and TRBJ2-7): GAGVSQSPSNKVTEKGKDVELRCDPISGHTALYWYRQSLGQGLEFLIYFQGNSAPDKSGLPSDRFSAERTGGSVSTLTIQRTQQEDSAVYLCASSSGVPLDEQYFGPGTRLTVT.